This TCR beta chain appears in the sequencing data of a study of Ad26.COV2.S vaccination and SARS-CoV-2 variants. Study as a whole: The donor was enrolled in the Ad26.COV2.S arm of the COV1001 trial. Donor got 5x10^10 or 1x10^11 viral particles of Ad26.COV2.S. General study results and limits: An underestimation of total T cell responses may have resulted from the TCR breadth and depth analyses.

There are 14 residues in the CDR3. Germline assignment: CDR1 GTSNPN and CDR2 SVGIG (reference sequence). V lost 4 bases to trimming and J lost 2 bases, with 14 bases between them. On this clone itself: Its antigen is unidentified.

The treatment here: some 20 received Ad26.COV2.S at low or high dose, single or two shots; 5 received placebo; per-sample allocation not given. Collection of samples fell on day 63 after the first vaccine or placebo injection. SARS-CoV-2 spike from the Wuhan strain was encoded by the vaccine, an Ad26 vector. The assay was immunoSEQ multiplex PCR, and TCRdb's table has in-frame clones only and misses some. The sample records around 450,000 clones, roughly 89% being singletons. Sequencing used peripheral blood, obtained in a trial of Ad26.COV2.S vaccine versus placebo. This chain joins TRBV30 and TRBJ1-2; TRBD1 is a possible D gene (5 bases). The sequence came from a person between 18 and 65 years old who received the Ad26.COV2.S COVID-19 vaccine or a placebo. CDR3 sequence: CAWTVTRVNYGYTF. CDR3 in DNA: TGTGCCTGGACCGTGACCAGGGTCAACTATGGCTACACCTTC.